The rows below give T cell receptor beta chains drawn from one sample of a study of identical twins. TCRdb used MiXCR to reprocess the 5' RACE reads, holding one entry per CDR3 protein. The sample lists approximately 210,000 distinct CDR3 sequences; 5.5% to 7.5% were seen once. This sample also belongs to another study, concerning T cells expressing NK-cell markers.

The sequenced material came from CD8+ T cells sorted from blood. These receptors all come from a woman aged 18-35 years in good health. Each CDR3 is given with its conserved first and last residue. D genes are given only for firm matches. Expanded clones are given a class, and other clones once, few, many or no size at all.

j_gene,abundance,v_gene,d_gene,CDR3aa,CDR3nt
TRBJ2-3,.,TRBV10-3,.,CAISDGGGRGQPQYF,TGTGCCATCAGTGACGGAGGGGGCAGAGGGCAGCCCCAGTATTTT
TRBJ1-3,few,TRBV5-5,TRBD1,CASSFLGTEGNTIYF,TGTGCCAGCAGCTTCCTAGGGACAGAGGGAAACACCATATATTTT
TRBJ1-1,few,TRBV19,.,CASSIFTNTEAFF,TGTGCCAGTAGTATCTTCACGAACACTGAAGCTTTCTTT
TRBJ2-5,many,TRBV12-3/TRBV12-4,TRBD1,CASRDRGETQYF,TGTGCCAGCAGAGACAGGGGAGAGACCCAGTACTTC
TRBJ1-5,few,TRBV7-6,.,CASSKTVGGQPQHF,TGTGCCAGCAGCAAAACAGTGGGGGGGCAGCCCCAGCATTTT
TRBJ2-6,many,TRBV5-5,TRBD1,CASSYTTGRTGANVLTF,TGTGCCAGCAGCTATACGACAGGGAGAACTGGGGCCAACGTCCTGACTTTC
TRBJ1-5,many,TRBV29-1,.,CSVRQGLDQPQHF,TGCAGCGTTCGGCAGGGGCTTGATCAGCCCCAGCATTTT
TRBJ2-5,many,TRBV6-5,TRBD2,CASSYSRLAGGPKETQYF,TGTGCCAGCAGTTACTCGAGACTAGCGGGGGGCCCTAAAGAGACCCAGTACTTC
TRBJ1-1,many,TRBV6-5,.,CASSYSGLNTEAFF,TGTGCCAGCAGTTACTCTGGGTTGAACACTGAAGCTTTCTTT
TRBJ2-1,many,TRBV3-1,.,CASTLGDEQFF,TGTGCCAGCACCCTGGGGGATGAGCAGTTCTTC
TRBJ2-7,few,TRBV27,TRBD1,CASSLDGDSLPHYEQYF,TGTGCCAGCAGTTTAGACGGGGACAGCTTGCCCCACTACGAGCAGTACTTC
TRBJ2-1,many,TRBV20-1,.,CSASSNRLVPYNEQFF,TGCAGTGCTAGTTCCAATCGACTAGTACCTTACAATGAGCAGTTCTTC
TRBJ2-1,few,TRBV12-3/TRBV12-4,.,CASNAHYNEQFF,TGTGCCAGCAATGCTCATTACAATGAGCAGTTCTTC
TRBJ1-1,few,TRBV13,.,CASSLWGGTEAFF,TGTGCCAGCAGCTTATGGGGGGGCACTGAAGCTTTCTTT
TRBJ2-7,.,TRBV20-1,TRBD1,CSAHDRGWYEQYF,TGCAGTGCTCATGACAGGGGCTGGTACGAGCAGTACTTC
TRBJ2-3,.,TRBV5-1,TRBD2,CASRQTGGLTDTQYF,TGCGCCAGCAGGCAAACGGGGGGGCTCACAGATACGCAGTATTTT
TRBJ2-1,few,TRBV27,TRBD1,CASSLGQGVDEQFF,TGTGCCAGCAGTTTAGGGCAGGGGGTGGATGAGCAGTTCTTC
TRBJ1-1,many,TRBV5-1,.,CASSVLQNTEAFF,TGCGCCAGCAGCGTTTTACAAAACACTGAAGCTTTCTTT
TRBJ2-2,.,TRBV27,TRBD1,CASSLLGTANTGELFF,TGTGCCAGCAGTTTACTGGGGACAGCGAACACCGGGGAGCTGTTTTTT
TRBJ2-1,few,TRBV29-1,.,CSVDGGPFVNEQFF,TGCAGCGTTGATGGCGGGCCGTTCGTGAATGAGCAGTTCTTC
TRBJ2-1,few,TRBV6-2/TRBV6-3,.,CASSYSGSEGFEGFF,TGTGCCAGCAGTTACTCGGGCAGCGAAGGGTTTGAGGGGTTCTTC
TRBJ2-4,few,TRBV2,.,CASSEEVLAGGNIQYF,TGTGCCAGCAGTGAAGAGGTACTAGCAGGGGGGAACATTCAGTACTTC
TRBJ2-7,few,TRBV10-3,TRBD1,CATTTGGDEQYF,TGTGCCACTACGACAGGGGGAGACGAGCAGTACTTC